The 30 T cell receptor beta chains listed next were all sequenced from one sample in a study of blood T cell repertoires in COVID-19. The protocol was immunoSEQ multiplex PCR, while the TCRdb copy is restricted to in-frame clones and leaves out a portion. The data hold fewer than 200,000 clones, with around nine tenths observed a single time. The sample was peripheral blood. The receptors come from a man over 45 who had recovered from COVID-19.

V usage is TRBV9 and J usage is TRBJ2-3; 13 bases are a match to TRBD2. J lost 4 bases, V lost 4 bases, and 3 bases had no gene match. Germline V gene lookup returns CDR1 SGDLS and CDR2 YYNGEE. CDR3 length: 15 residues. The CDR3 is CASSTGLAGADTQYF. The CDR3 nucleotides read TGTGCCAGCAGCACCGGACTAGCGGGAGCAGATACGCAGTATTTT.

This clone was observed a few times. V usage is TRBV6-5 and J usage is TRBJ1-5; 11 positions match TRBD1. Germline CDR1 is MNHEY and CDR2 is SVGAGI. V was clipped by 6 bases and J by 11 bases; unmatched bases: 0. The CDR3 covers 11 residues. CDR3 residues: CASRGQGAQHF. The CDR3 nucleotides are TGTGCCAGCAGGGGACAGGGGGCCCAGCATTTT.

The chain combines TRBV6-1 with TRBJ1-4, with D perhaps matching TRBD1 (6 bases). V was cut by 2 bases and J by 4 bases, with 8 bases left in between. This CDR3 contains 14 residues. In germline, CDR1 is MNHNS, CDR2 SASEGT. The DNA for the CDR3 is TGTGCCAGCAGTGAAAAGGGGGTTAATGAAAAACTGTTTTTT. It translates to CASSEKGVNEKLFF.

This chain joins TRBV2 and TRBJ2-7, with 8 bases aligning to TRBD2. The CDR3 has 14 amino acids. V was clipped by 8 bases and J by 4 bases; unmatched bases: 10. The germline gives CDR1 SNHLY, CDR2 FYNNEI. For the CDR3, the DNA is TGTGCCAGCGTGCCTCCGGGAGGGCTGTACGAGCAGTACTTC. Residues: CASVPPGGLYEQYF.

V gene TRBV4-2 combines with J gene TRBJ2-1, with a weak D call TRBD1 (6 bases). The CDR3 spans 16 residues. The ends were cut back, 1 base at V and 5 bases at J, with 15 bases in the middle. CDR1 and CDR2 from the germline V gene are LGHNA and YNFKEQ. The CDR3, as DNA: TGTGCCAGCAGCCAAGGTTCGGGACACCCGAACAATGAGCAGTTCTTC. This gives the protein CASSQGSGHPNNEQFF.

The V gene is TRBV7-2, the J gene TRBJ2-1, with TRBD2 identical over 9 bases. CDR1 and CDR2 from the germline V gene are SGHTA and FQGNSA. This CDR3 spans 14 amino acids. Trimming removed 3 bases from V and 8 bases from J; junction bases left unmatched: 5. CDR3: CASSFNSGGYEQFF. The CDR3 nucleotides read TGTGCCAGCAGCTTTAATAGCGGGGGTTATGAGCAGTTCTTC.

The chain couples TRBV27 to TRBJ1-1, with TRBD1 matching 8 bases. Germline V lookup: CDR1 MNHEY, CDR2 SMNVEV (reference sequence). The junction had 3 bases not matched to a gene; V was cut back by 5 bases and J by 1 base. The CDR3 runs to 14 residues. CDR3 region: CASSPGQGNTEAFF. The CDR3 DNA reads TGTGCCAGCAGTCCCGGACAGGGGAACACTGAAGCTTTCTTT.

The chain is built from TRBV5-6 and TRBJ2-3, with TRBD2 identical over 7 bases. Germline lookup yields CDR1 SGHDT and CDR2 YYEEEE. CDR3 size: 15 residues. V lost 1 base, J lost 0 bases, and 2 bases stayed unmatched. This CDR3 is CASSLPSGSTDTQYF. The CDR3 coding sequence is TGTGCCAGCAGCTTGCCTAGCGGTAGCACAGATACGCAGTATTTT.

V is TRBV12-3 or TRBV12-4 and J is TRBJ2-7; weak D call: TRBD2 (5 bases). The ends were cut back, 2 bases at V and 6 bases at J, with 11 bases in the middle. The CDR3 has 13 residues. CDR3 DNA sequence: TGTGCCAGCAGTTTATTGGAGGCCAGCGAGCAGTACTTC. Encoded protein: CASSLLEASEQYF.

The chain uses TRBV5-4 and TRBJ1-4, with 8 bases aligning to TRBD1. Germline assignment: CDR1 SGHNT and CDR2 YYREEE (reference sequence). The V gene end was trimmed by 3 bases and the J gene end by 4 bases; junction bases not matched to a gene: 5. The CDR3 runs 15 residues. In DNA, the CDR3 is TGTGCCAGCAGCTCGGACAGGGCGAATAATGAAAAACTGTTTTTT. This gives the protein CASSSDRANNEKLFF. Full variable domain (missing parts from reference TRBV5-4 and TRBJ1-4): ETGVTQSPTHLIKTRGQQVTLRCSSQSGHNTVSWYQQALGQGPQFIFQYYREEENGRGNFPPRFSGLQFPNYSSELNVNALELDDSALYLCASSSDRANNEKLFFGSGTQLSVL.

This chain links TRBV19 with TRBJ1-4, with TRBD1 matching 8 bases. Germline V gene lookup returns CDR1 LNHDA and CDR2 SQIVND (reference sequence). CDR3 size: 16 residues. V dropped 8 bases and J dropped 10; count of bases not matched to a gene: 18. CDR3 amino acids: CASGDRGDDHIGKLFF. In DNA, the CDR3 is TGTGCCAGTGGAGACAGGGGCGACGATCACATAGGAAAACTGTTTTTT.

This clone was recorded once. This sequence joins TRBV25-1 and TRBJ1-1; D not resolved. The V end was cut by 3 bases, the J end by 2 bases, with 10 bases between. The germline gives CDR1 MGHDK, CDR2 SYGVNS. This CDR3 has 14 residues. CDR3 in amino acids: CASSEGRLNTEAFF. The DNA of the CDR3 is TGTGCCAGCAGTGAGGGGAGGCTAAACACTGAAGCTTTCTTT.

This sequence joins TRBV18 and TRBJ1-4; the match to TRBD1 covers 7 bases. There are 14 residues in the CDR3. Germline CDR1 is KGHSH and CDR2 is LQKENI. Trimming removed 3 bases from V and 8 bases from J; junction bases left unmatched: 6. This CDR3 reads CASSPRQGREKLFF. CDR3 in DNA: TGTGCCAGCTCACCGAGACAGGGAAGGGAAAAACTGTTTTTT.

This clone was detected only once. This rearrangement joins TRBV18 to TRBJ2-2; D is perhaps TRBD1 (5 bases). The V end was cut by 0 bases, the J end by 0 bases, with 8 bases between. Germline V gene lookup returns CDR1 KGHSH and CDR2 LQKENI. The CDR3 is 16 residues long. CDR3 sequence: CASSPPAGTNTGELFF. The CDR3 region has the DNA TGTGCCAGCTCACCACCGGCAGGGACGAACACCGGGGAGCTGTTTTTT.

CDR3 DNA sequence: TGTGCCAGCAGTTTATCCAGGGGAGACACTGAAGCTTTCTTT. Protein sequence: CASSLSRGDTEAFF. The chain carries TRBV28 and TRBJ1-1, with D perhaps TRBD1 (6 bases). V was clipped by 1 base and J by 3 bases, with 9 bases between them. The CDR3 consists of 14 residues. Germline V gene sequence: CDR1 MDHEN, CDR2 SYDVKM.

The chain recombines TRBV7-9 with TRBJ2-1, with 14 bases aligning to TRBD2. This CDR3 is built from 14 residues. The germline V gene encodes CDR1 SEHNR and CDR2 FQNEAQ (reference sequence). J was trimmed by 4 bases and V by 8 bases; bases with no gene match: 1. CDR3 sequence: CASGTSGGYNEQFF. Here the CDR3 DNA reads TGTGCCAGCGGGACTAGCGGGGGTTACAATGAGCAGTTCTTC. The variable domain in full, with the rest retrieved from reference TRBV7-9 and TRBJ2-1, is DTGVSQNPRHKITKRGQNVTFRCDPISEHNRLYWYRQTLGQGPEFLTYFQNEAQLEKSRLLSDRFSAERPKGSFSTLEIQRTEQGDSAMYLCASGTSGGYNEQFFGPGTRLTVL.

This clone was observed a single time. The chain is built from TRBV6-5 and TRBJ1-5; 12 positions match TRBD1. Trimming removed 7 bases from V and 3 bases from J; junction bases left unmatched: 4. The CDR3 is 15 residues long. The germline CDR1 and CDR2 sequences are MNHEY and SVGAGI. CDR3 amino acids: CASTGTGGDNQPQHF. The CDR3 DNA sequence: TGTGCCAGCACCGGGACAGGGGGCGACAATCAGCCCCAGCATTTT.

J is TRBJ2-3 and V is TRBV5-6; the match to TRBD2 covers 8 bases. Trimming removed 2 bases from V and 6 bases from J; junction bases left unmatched: 2. The CDR3 length is 13 residues. In germline, CDR1 is SGHDT, CDR2 YYEEEE. Here the CDR3 reads CASSFGRADTQYF. The CDR3 bases are TGTGCCAGCAGCTTCGGGAGGGCGGATACGCAGTATTTT.

The chain is built from TRBV6-5 and TRBJ1-4; the match to TRBD1 covers 8 bases. Germline V CDR1 and CDR2: MNHEY, SVGAGI. V gave up 6 bases and J gave up 8 bases; unmatched junction bases: 5. The CDR3 covers 13 residues. The CDR3 DNA is TGTGCCAGCAGGCAGGGGGCAAGAGAAAAACTGTTTTTT. Its translation: CASRQGAREKLFF.

Only a few counts were recorded for this clone. The chain joins TRBV7-6 to TRBJ2-3, with 8 bases fitting TRBD2. V shed 4 bases, J shed 4 bases, and the junction held 7 bases outside the gene matches. The germline gives CDR1 SGHVS, CDR2 FNYEAQ. CDR3 size: 15 residues. The CDR3 protein is CASSSRLASADTQYF. In nucleotides, the CDR3 is TGTGCCAGCAGCTCCCGACTAGCGAGTGCAGATACGCAGTATTTT.

This chain uses TRBV6-5 with TRBJ2-1; 15 bases are shared with TRBD2. CDR1 is MNHEY and CDR2 is SVGAGI in the germline V gene. The CDR3 extends over 16 amino acids. Losses at the gene ends were 4 bases for V and 6 bases for J; bases not matched to a gene: 4. CDR3 residues: CASSWTSGRAGNEQFF. The CDR3 nucleotides read TGTGCCAGCAGTTGGACTAGCGGGAGGGCCGGCAATGAGCAGTTCTTC.

The rearrangement joins TRBV27 to TRBJ2-5; D is uncertain. The CDR3 runs to 12 residues. Looked up from germline, CDR1 is MNHEY and CDR2 is SMNVEV (reference sequence). V lost 5 bases and J 2 bases, leaving 6 bases between the germline ends. The DNA of the CDR3 is TGTGCCAGCAGTCCTCTACAAGAGACCCAGTACTTC. Translation gives CASSPLQETQYF.

The rearrangement joins TRBV6-4 to TRBJ2-3; TRBD2 agrees at 7 bases. CDR3 length: 16 amino acids. V lost 0 bases and J lost 0; bases outside the gene matches: 3. Germline V lookup: CDR1 MRHNA, CDR2 SNTAGT. The DNA for the CDR3 is TGTGCCAGCAGTGACTCGGGGCGGGGGAGCACAGATACGCAGTATTTT. Protein product: CASSDSGRGSTDTQYF.

This rearrangement joins TRBV4-3 to TRBJ2-7, with TRBD1 matching 10 bases. Trimming removed 8 bases from V and 1 base from J; junction bases left unmatched: 2. The CDR3 length is 13 residues. The germline CDR1 and CDR2 sequences are LGHNA and YSLEER. The CDR3: CASGQGGSYEQYF. CDR3 coding DNA: TGCGCCAGCGGACAGGGGGGATCCTACGAGCAGTACTTC.

J is TRBJ2-1 and V is TRBV4-3, with 7 bases fitting TRBD2. This CDR3 comprises 16 residues. Looked up from germline, CDR1 is LGHNA and CDR2 is YSLEER. The V and J ends lost 2 bases and 0 bases, in that order; junction bases with no gene match: 4. The CDR3 reads CASSQTSASSYNEQFF. DNA of the CDR3: TGCGCCAGCAGCCAAACTAGCGCAAGCTCCTACAATGAGCAGTTCTTC.

CDR3 in amino acids: CASSEAQLAYEQYF. CDR3 coding DNA: TGTGCCAGCAGTGAAGCTCAACTAGCCTACGAGCAGTACTTC. The chain recombines TRBV6-1 with TRBJ2-7; perhaps TRBD2 as D (5 bases). V lost 0 bases, J lost 2 bases, and 8 bases lay in between. The CDR3 length is 14 residues. CDR1 and CDR2 from the germline V gene are MNHNS and SASEGT.

V usage is TRBV28 and J usage is TRBJ1-2; TRBD1 aligns across 10 bases. Per the germline V gene, CDR1 is MDHEN and CDR2 is SYDVKM. J gave up 2 bases and V 3 bases, and 6 bases lay outside the gene matches. The CDR3 sequence is 16 residues long. This chain's CDR3 is CASSFLRDRGNYGYTF. The DNA for the CDR3 is TGTGCCAGCAGTTTTTTGAGGGACAGGGGAAACTATGGCTACACCTTC.

The chain has TRBV2 and TRBJ1-4; 8 bases are a match to TRBD1. From germline, CDR1 is SNHLY and CDR2 FYNNEI. V was clipped by 7 bases and J by 5 bases; unmatched bases: 9. The CDR3 length is 15 residues. The CDR3 reads CASTGQGLGNEKLFF. The CDR3 DNA reads as TGTGCCAGCACCGGACAGGGTTTGGGAAATGAAAAACTGTTTTTT.

The V and J genes are TRBV5-1 and TRBJ2-7; 11 bases map to TRBD1. This CDR3 spans 16 amino acids. V lost 3 bases, J lost 7 bases, and 12 bases stayed unmatched. Germline-derived CDR1 and CDR2 are SGHRS and YFSETQ. As DNA, the CDR3 is TGCGCCAGCAGCTCAAGGCGGACAGGGGGCAAAGGGGAGCAGTACTTC. Encoded protein: CASSSRRTGGKGEQYF.

The genes are TRBV19 and TRBJ2-2; a possible D gene is TRBD1 (5 bases). Germline assignment: CDR1 LNHDA and CDR2 SQIVND (reference sequence). The CDR3 spans 15 residues. The germline V and J ends were trimmed by 6 bases and 0 bases, with 11 bases remaining between them. For the CDR3, the DNA is TGTGCCAGTAGCCGCTGGACAACGAACACCGGGGAGCTGTTTTTT. Residues: CASSRWTTNTGELFF.